The next 25 T cell receptor beta chains were all read from a single sample in a study of shared clonotypes between healthy human individuals. CD45RO-negative CD8 cells positively selected for CCR7 made up the naive population, which excluded terminally differentiated effector memory CD45RA+ cells. The repertoire was sequenced with immunoSEQ multiplex PCR; TCRdb's copy has only in-frame clones and lacks some. Here the sample spans about 800,000 clones, about 97% being singletons. The sample taken for sequencing was naive CD8+ T cells sorted from blood. All receptors come from a man between 25 and 39 years old in good health.

The V and J genes are TRBV2 and TRBJ1-1, with D unclear. Trimming cost V 4 bases and J 0 bases, with 15 bases left between them. The CDR3 loop spans 16 amino acids. The V gene's germline CDR1 is SNHLY and CDR2 FYNNEI. CDR3 DNA: TGTGCCAGCAGTGTCAAGGACCGTTATTTGAACACTGAAGCTTTCTTT. Protein: CASSVKDRYLNTEAFF. Supplemented by reference TRBV2 and TRBJ1-1, the full variable domain reads EPEVTQTPSHQVTQMGQEVILRCVPISNHLYFYWYRQILGQKVEFLVSFYNNEISEKSEIFDDQFSVERPDGSNFTLKIRSTKLEDSAMYFCASSVKDRYLNTEAFFGQGTRLTVV.

V usage is TRBV13 and J usage is TRBJ2-1; 8 bases map to TRBD1. The CDR3 length is 22 residues. Looked up from germline, CDR1 is PRHDT and CDR2 is FYEKMQ (reference sequence). Losses at the gene ends were 2 bases for V and 2 bases for J; bases not matched to a gene: 23. CDR3: CASSLPLGQVPSEGSTYNEQFF. The CDR3 region has the DNA TGTGCCAGCAGCTTACCTTTGGGACAGGTCCCATCGGAGGGTTCGACCTACAATGAGCAGTTCTTC.

The V gene is TRBV11-2, the J gene TRBJ2-7; D uncertain. This CDR3 region has 14 residues. Germline V gives CDR1 SGHAT, CDR2 FQNNGV. Trimming pared 1 base from V and 3 bases from J, leaving 10 bases between. The CDR3 nucleotides are TGTGCCAGCAGCTTAGTCGCAAACCTCTACGAGCAGTACTTC. It is translated as CASSLVANLYEQYF.

V usage is TRBV27 and J usage is TRBJ2-7; TRBD2 matches 9 bases. CDR1 and CDR2 (germline): MNHEY, SMNVEV (reference sequence). The CDR3 covers 16 residues. V lost 0 bases, J lost 6 bases, and 9 bases stayed unmatched. The CDR3 nucleotides are TGTGCCAGCAGTTTATCGACCGCGGGAGGGCCCAGCGAGCAGTACTTC. This translates into CASSLSTAGGPSEQYF.

The V gene is TRBV29-1, the J gene TRBJ2-5; no reliable D call. CDR1 and CDR2 (germline): SQVTM, ANQGSEA. V lost 4 bases to trimming and J lost 4 bases, with 13 bases between them. The CDR3 spans 13 residues. CDR3 region: CSVVPGGPETQYF. As DNA, the CDR3 is TGCAGCGTTGTCCCAGGTGGGCCAGAGACCCAGTACTTC.

The chain has TRBV7-8 and TRBJ2-7, with D uncertain. This CDR3 contains 20 residues. V lost 4 bases to trimming and J lost 0 bases, with 28 bases between them. Germline V CDR1 and CDR2: SGHVS, FQNEAQ. As DNA, the CDR3 is TGTGCCAGCAGCTCGATCCGCCGTATGCGGTCGAATGAATCCTCCTACGAGCAGTACTTC. It codes for CASSSIRRMRSNESSYEQYF.

The chain is built from TRBV7-2 and TRBJ2-1; D may be TRBD2 (6 bases). V shed 1 base and J shed 5 bases, with 15 bases lying between them. The CDR3 extends over 16 amino acids. Germline CDR1 reads SGHTA; CDR2 reads FQGNSA. The CDR3 DNA reads as TGTGCCAGCAGCTTAGTTCCGGGAGTATTGAACAATGAGCAGTTCTTC. This encodes CASSLVPGVLNNEQFF.

The genes are TRBV19 and TRBJ1-5, with D possibly TRBD1 on 5 matching bases. Germline assignment: CDR1 LNHDA and CDR2 SQIVND (reference sequence). V lost 6 bases and J lost 12, with 12 bases in between. The CDR3 spans 11 residues. CDR3 in amino acids: CASRGPRGQHF. CDR3 DNA: TGTGCCAGTAGGGGACCACGAGGCCAGCATTTT.

The rearrangement links TRBV7-8 to TRBJ1-2; tentatively, D is TRBD1 (5 bases). V gave up 3 bases and J gave up 4 bases, with 9 bases separating them. The V gene's germline CDR1 is SGHVS and CDR2 FQNEAQ. This CDR3 has 13 residues. The CDR3 nucleotides are TGTGCCAGCAGCTTTGGGGGAGGCTATGGCTACACCTTC. It encodes CASSFGGGYGYTF.

The chain is built from TRBV11-3 and TRBJ1-1, with D possibly matching TRBD1 (5 bases). CDR3 length equals 16 residues. V was shortened by 6 bases and J by 1 base, with 18 bases between the two germline ends. In germline, CDR1 is SGHNT, CDR2 YENEEA. This CDR3 reads CASRYLLSGGNTEAFF. CDR3 sequence (DNA): TGTGCCAGCAGATACCTCCTTAGCGGGGGGAACACTGAAGCTTTCTTT. Complete variable domain (other parts from reference TRBV11-3 and TRBJ1-1): EAGVVQSPRYKIIEKKQPVAFWCNPISGHNTLYWYLQNLGQGPELLIRYENEEAVDDSQLPKDRFSAERLKGVDSTLKIQPAELGDSAVYLCASRYLLSGGNTEAFFGQGTRLTVV.

This clone showed up just once. The rearrangement joins TRBV11-2 to TRBJ2-1; D is perhaps TRBD2 (6 bases). V dropped 5 bases and J dropped 7 bases, with 18 bases sitting between them. This CDR3 has 15 residues. CDR1 and CDR2 (germline): SGHAT, FQNNGV. The CDR3 protein is CASSAGREGWNEQFF. Here the CDR3 DNA reads TGTGCCAGCAGCGCAGGGCGGGAAGGGTGGAATGAGCAGTTCTTC.

The chain is built from TRBV19 and TRBJ2-7; 12 bases match TRBD2. CDR1 LNHDA and CDR2 SQIVND come from the germline V gene (reference sequence). J was trimmed by 2 bases and V by 8 bases; bases with no gene match: 4. There are 14 residues in the CDR3. The CDR3 here is CASAWTSGTYEQYF. The DNA of the CDR3 is TGTGCCAGTGCATGGACTAGCGGGACCTACGAGCAGTACTTC. The full variable domain, completed using reference TRBV19 and TRBJ2-7, is DGGITQSPKYLFRKEGQNVTLSCEQNLNHDAMYWYRQDPGQGLRLIYYSQIVNDFQKGDIAEGYSVSREKKESFPLTVTSAQKNPTAFYLCASAWTSGTYEQYFGPGTRLTVT.

The rearrangement links TRBV7-7 to TRBJ2-1; D is uncertain. In germline, CDR1 is SSHAT, CDR2 FNYEAQ (reference sequence). With 1 base removed from V and 0 bases from J, the gap between germline ends came to 7 bases. CDR3 length: 15 amino acids. The CDR3 reads CASSLGGASYNEQFF. The CDR3 bases are TGTGCCAGCAGCTTAGGGGGTGCCTCCTACAATGAGCAGTTCTTC.

The chain links TRBV27 to TRBJ2-7, with 11 bases identical to TRBD2. The CDR3 has 15 residues. CDR1 MNHEY and CDR2 SMNVEV come from the germline V gene (reference sequence). V gave up 4 bases and J gave up 3 bases; unmatched junction bases: 5. The CDR3 sequence: CASSSGTSGDYEQYF. CDR3 DNA: TGTGCCAGCAGTTCCGGGACTAGCGGTGACTACGAGCAGTACTTC.

Details on this clone: Different DNA sequences within this sample yield the same CDR3. The chain combines TRBV9 with TRBJ2-3; 7 positions agree with TRBD2. The V and J ends lost 3 bases and 0 bases, in that order; junction bases with no gene match: 1. Germline V gene sequence: CDR1 SGDLS, CDR2 YYNGEE. The CDR3 is made up of 14 amino acids. This CDR3 reads CASSGSGSTDTQYF. CDR3 DNA sequence: TGTGCCAGCAGCGGTAGCGGGAGCACAGATACGCAGTATTTT. The full variable domain, in which reference TRBV9 and TRBJ2-3 provide the parts outside the CDR3, is DSGVTQTPKHLITATGQRVTLRCSPRSGDLSVYWYQQSLDQGLQFLIQYYNGEERAKGNILERFSAQQFPDLHSELNLSSLELGDSALYFCASSGSGSTDTQYFGPGTRLTVL.

The CDR3 bases are TGTGCCAGCACCCCCGGGAGCGGCGAGCAGTACTTC. This gives the protein CASTPGSGEQYF. V gene TRBV6-5 combines with J gene TRBJ2-7; TRBD2 is a possible D gene (6 bases). This CDR3 region has 12 residues. The V and J ends lost 7 bases and 6 bases respectively, with 13 bases between them. CDR1 is MNHEY, CDR2 SVGAGI, per germline.

The chain recombines TRBV10-3 with TRBJ2-5; 9 nucleotides line up with TRBD2. CDR3 size: 16 residues. Germline CDR1 ENHRY, CDR2 SYGVKD. V lost 0 bases to trimming and J lost 1 base; unmatched junction nucleotides: 3. CDR3 coding DNA: TGTGCCATCAGTGAGTCTCTGACTAGCGGCCAAGAGACCCAGTACTTC. This gives the protein CAISESLTSGQETQYF.

V usage is TRBV20-1 and J usage is TRBJ1-2; no reliable D call. CDR3 length equals 11 residues. Deletions cut 2 bases from V and 8 bases from J, with 9 bases between. CDR1 is DFQATT and CDR2 is SNEGSKA in the germline V gene (reference sequence). CDR3 DNA sequence: TGCAGTGCTAGATTGGTGCCGGGCTACACCTTC. Protein sequence: CSARLVPGYTF.

The genes are TRBV7-9 and TRBJ1-2; D is undetermined. Germline loops: CDR1 SEHNR, CDR2 FQNEAQ (reference sequence). V was shortened by 11 bases and J by 7 bases, with 26 bases between the two germline ends. This CDR3 comprises 15 residues. DNA for the CDR3: TGTGCCTCAAACGCACAGTCCGACGGGCTTGGTGGCTACACCTTC. It translates to CASNAQSDGLGGYTF.

The genes are TRBV5-1 and TRBJ1-1, with 8 positions matching TRBD1. The V segment lost 2 bases and the J segment 1 base; nucleotides outside the gene matches: 7. Per germline, CDR1 SGHRS and CDR2 YFSETQ. The CDR3 contains 16 residues. The CDR3 DNA follows: TGCGCCAGCAGCTTAACAGGACAGGGCCGGAACACTGAAGCTTTCTTT. Translation: CASSLTGQGRNTEAFF.

CDR3 sequence (DNA): TGTGCCAGCAGTTACTCAAGGGACAGGGGCACCTACGAGCAGTACTTC. It encodes CASSYSRDRGTYEQYF. The chain carries TRBV6-5 and TRBJ2-7; 10 bases align to TRBD1. CDR3 length: 16 residues. J gave up 2 bases and V 0 bases, and 4 bases lay outside the gene matches. Germline values: CDR1 MNHEY, CDR2 SVGAGI.

This chain links TRBV29-1 with TRBJ2-5; D might be TRBD2 (6 bases). This CDR3 is built from 12 residues. Germline assignment: CDR1 SQVTM and CDR2 ANQGSEA. V lost 5 bases and J lost 1, with 8 bases in between. This CDR3 reads CSVRLVQETQYF. The CDR3 coding sequence is TGCAGCGTTAGACTAGTCCAAGAGACCCAGTACTTC.

This clone showed up just once. This chain uses TRBV29-1 with TRBJ1-1, with D possibly matching TRBD1 (5 bases). The CDR3 covers 13 residues. CDR1 SQVTM and CDR2 ANQGSEA come from the germline V gene. V was cut by 4 bases and J by 6 bases, with 15 bases left in between. The CDR3 here is CSVAGPGRAEAFF. CDR3 in DNA: TGCAGCGTTGCTGGACCAGGGCGCGCTGAAGCTTTCTTT.

The chain has TRBV9 and TRBJ2-1; either TRBD1 or TRBD2 may supply D (5 bases each). The CDR3 sequence is 16 residues long. CDR1 and CDR2 (germline): SGDLS, YYNGEE. Trimming removed 2 bases from V and 8 bases from J, with 20 bases in between. The CDR3 sequence is CASSVPGTGAFDEQFF. In nucleotides, the CDR3 is TGTGCCAGCAGCGTCCCCGGGACCGGGGCTTTTGATGAGCAGTTCTTC.

The chain uses TRBV7-9 and TRBJ2-2, with D possibly matching TRBD2 (6 bases). The germline V and J ends were trimmed by 3 bases and 4 bases, with 9 bases remaining between them. Per the germline V gene, CDR1 is SEHNR and CDR2 is FQNEAQ (reference sequence). The CDR3 has 14 residues. CDR3 DNA: TGTGCCAGCAGCTTTGTGACTAGCACCGGGGAGCTGTTTTTT. It encodes CASSFVTSTGELFF. Full variable domain (missing parts from reference TRBV7-9 and TRBJ2-2): DTGVSQNPRHKITKRGQNVTFRCDPISEHNRLYWYRQTLGQGPEFLTYFQNEAQLEKSRLLSDRFSAERPKGSFSTLEIQRTEQGDSAMYLCASSFVTSTGELFFGEGSRLTVL.